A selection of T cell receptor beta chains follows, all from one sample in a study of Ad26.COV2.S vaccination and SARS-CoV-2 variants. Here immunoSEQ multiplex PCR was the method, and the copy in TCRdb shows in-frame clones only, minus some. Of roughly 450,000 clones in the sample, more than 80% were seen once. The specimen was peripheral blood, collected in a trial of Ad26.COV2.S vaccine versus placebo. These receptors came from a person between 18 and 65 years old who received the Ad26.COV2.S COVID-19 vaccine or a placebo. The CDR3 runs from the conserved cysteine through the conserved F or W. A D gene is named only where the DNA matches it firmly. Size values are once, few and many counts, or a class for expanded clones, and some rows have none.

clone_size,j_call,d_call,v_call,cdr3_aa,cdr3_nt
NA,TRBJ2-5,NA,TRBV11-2,CASSTYGEETQYF,TGTGCCAGCAGTACCTACGGCGAAGAGACCCAGTACTTC
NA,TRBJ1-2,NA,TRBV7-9,CASSLLDGRTNYGYTF,TGTGCCAGCAGCTTATTGGACGGCAGGACTAACTATGGCTACACCTTC
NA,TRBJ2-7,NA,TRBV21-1,CASSAIYGTGTYYEQYF,TGTGCCAGCAGCGCCATCTATGGGACAGGGACCTACTACGAGCAGTACTTC
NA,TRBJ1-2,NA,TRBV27,CASSFGGSNYGYTF,TGTGCCAGCAGTTTCGGGGGCTCTAACTATGGCTACACCTTC
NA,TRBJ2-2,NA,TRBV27,CASRLDQTNTGELFF,TGTGCCAGCAGACTCGATCAGACGAACACCGGGGAGCTGTTTTTT
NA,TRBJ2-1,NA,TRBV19,CASRPRAGNEQFF,TGTGCCAGTAGACCCCGGGCCGGCAATGAGCAGTTCTTC
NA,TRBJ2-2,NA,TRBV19,CASSILVGGELFF,TGTGCCAGTAGTATCCTCGTGGGCGGGGAGCTGTTTTTT
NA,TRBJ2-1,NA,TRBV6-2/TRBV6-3,CASSSLGHEQFF,TGTGCCAGCAGTTCACTAGGGCATGAGCAGTTCTTC
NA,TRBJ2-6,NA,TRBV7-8,CASSSTETDPSGANVLTF,TGTGCCAGCAGCTCCACAGAGACGGACCCCTCTGGGGCCAACGTCCTGACTTTC
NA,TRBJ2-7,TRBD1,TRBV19,CASSRGDREYF,TGTGCCAGTAGTCGGGGGGACAGGGAGTACTTC
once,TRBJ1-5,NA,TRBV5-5,CASSQGSGHQPQHF,TGTGCCAGCAGCCAAGGAAGTGGCCATCAGCCCCAGCATTTT
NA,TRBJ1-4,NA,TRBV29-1,CSVEVMGEKLFF,TGCAGCGTTGAAGTAATGGGTGAAAAACTGTTTTTT
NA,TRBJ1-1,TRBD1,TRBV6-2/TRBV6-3,CASSYASPGTGATEAFF,TGTGCCAGCAGTTACGCCAGCCCTGGGACAGGGGCCACTGAAGCTTTCTTT
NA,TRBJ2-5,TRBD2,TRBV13,CASSSAGTSGQETQYF,TGTGCCAGCAGCTCCGCCGGGACTAGCGGGCAAGAGACCCAGTACTTC
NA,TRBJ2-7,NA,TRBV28,CASGSAYEQYF,TGTGCCAGCGGGAGCGCCTACGAGCAGTACTTC
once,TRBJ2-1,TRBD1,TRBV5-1,CASSSKGTASYNEQFF,TGCGCCAGCAGCTCGAAGGGGACAGCCTCCTACAATGAGCAGTTCTTC
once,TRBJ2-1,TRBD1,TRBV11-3,CASSEMGQGRSEQFF,TGTGCCAGCAGTGAAATGGGACAGGGGAGGAGTGAGCAGTTCTTC